The following is a T cell receptor beta chain sequence with its context. Its antigen target is currently unknown. The sample holds no much larger clone one base away, and base qualities are not on file. The library was built by means of the immunoSEQ multiplex PCR assay. For the multiplex PCR, a mixture combining 60 forward primers for TCR Vbeta segments and 13 reverse primers for TCR Jbeta segments was used. A multiplex PCR assay on genomic DNA amplified the CDR3 region of rearranged TCR beta genes. The amplified TCR beta libraries were sequenced on the Illumina HiSeq System as 87-base-pair reads. From the authors' description of their analysis: A later analysis counted about 80 million unique TCR beta chains across the 700 or so repertoires, and roughly 10 million of these chains were shared by at least two donors. To remove PCR and sequencing errors, raw reads were error-corrected and collapsed into unique sequences using a nearest-neighbor algorithm that merged closely related sequences. To assign V, D and J gene segments, CDR3 sequences were aligned to IMGT reference sequences. For a sequence to be retained, a match of at least six nucleotides was required to both a V gene segment and a J gene segment. A rearrangement was called productive if the CDR3 had no stop codons and remained in frame with V and J, and every other rearrangement was called non-productive. Following IMGT convention, CDR3 was defined as the stretch from the second conserved V-encoded cysteine up to the conserved J-encoded phenylalanine. The earlier analysis of about 590 of the donors excluded sequences that lacked an unambiguous match to a single V gene segment. An earlier analysis of just under 600 of the donors called V segments functional above 56.7% productive rearrangements and segregating when the between-donor standard deviation exceeded 5%. To diagnose cytomegalovirus status from the catalog of TCR beta chain sequences, a statistical classification framework was built. In a later analysis, TCR nucleotide sequences were compared against IMGT/GENE-DB human TR gene sequences so that V and J genes could be assigned. A later analysis assigned CDR3 sequences and most-parsimonious VDJ recombination scenarios with the TCRdist pipeline. A later analysis defined each TCR beta chain by its CDR3 amino acid sequence plus V-gene family, and excluded reads lacking a unique V-gene family. As a way to deal with suspected cross-contamination and a sequencing artifact, a later analysis dropped hundreds of nucleotide sequences that were highly shared and had low generation probability. For each public chain, a later analysis derived a clonal expansion index from normalized ranks of inferred template counts within each repertoire. A later analysis computed generation probabilities with a VDJ recombination model fitted to out-of-frame rearrangements, and checked the results against IGoR. A later analysis scored TCR-TCR, TCR-HLA and TCR-CMV co-occurrence with hypergeometric tests, applying a repertoire-size bias correction to TCR pairs. A later analysis estimated false discovery rates by permuting HLA or CMV assignments 20 times. A later analysis grouped co-occurring TCRs with DBSCAN, adding TCRdist sequence similarity when clustering within HLA-allele-positive subsets. Repertoires with fewer than 30,000 or more than 120,000 public chains were left out of co-occurrence clustering, as were several repertoires with anomalous nucleotide sharing. TCRdb retrieved this table from immuneACCESS and kept in-frame rearrangements only. Not all clones are present; in checked studies, unresolved V genes account for under half, and no reason is known for the remainder. The DNA was the basis for D and trimming; V, J and clone size are from that table. The sample yields about 130,000 clones; about 80% were counted once. The top ten hold about 2.9% of the sample.

The sample originates from a study of cytomegalovirus exposure and HLA in healthy donors (TCRdb year 2017). About the full investigation: In an earlier analysis of under 750 of the donors, 250 to 300 Gb of sequence data and approximately 120 million unique TCR beta sequences from about 179 million T cells were reported. An earlier analysis of 587 of the donors used high-throughput TCR beta sequencing to judge whether each TCR beta V gene segment behaved as functional or pseudogenic. All discovery cohort repertoires had been generated on a single sequencing platform. Donor age, sex, ethnicity and CMV serostatus were collected together with the repertoire data. To predict cytomegalovirus infection status, the study brought together high-throughput TCR immunosequencing, statistical association of individual TCRs with disease status, and machine learning. Using immunosequencing, the study profiled T cell repertoires from 666 subjects and related those repertoires to cytomegalovirus serostatus. A separate validation cohort of some 130 different subjects was used in addition to the approximately 700-subject first cohort. Both class I and class II loci were covered by HLA typing, at four-digit resolution. Because of strong linkage in the cohort, roughly five DR-DQ haplotypes were treated as single units for association and clustering. The study was designed to test whether signatures of past pathogen exposure could be identified by cataloging public T cell receptors. The number of donors typed differed by locus, with 629-630 for A, B, C, DRB1 and DQB1, roughly 520 for DQA1, 606 for DPA1, and some 440 for DPB1. To study patterns of TCR occurrence, a later analysis re-analyzed previously published TCR beta repertoires from around 670 donors and added high-resolution HLA genotyping. Among about 360 genotyped donors of the cohort, an average of around 240,000 unique TCR beta nucleotide sequences were sequenced per donor, around a sixth of them non-productive. Of the 350 to 400 genotyped donors, over 65% fell in the genetic ancestry cluster associated with self-reported Caucasian donors. Genome-wide SNP genotypes for about 65% of the 666 donors were used in a later genetic analysis, which treated that subset as a discovery cohort. The later analysis used no new phenotypic data to find candidate immune exposures, relying instead on TCR beta sequences and their occurrence across donors. Roughly 300 gigabases of sequencing data and roughly 81 million unique TCR sequences made up an early release that covered approximately 620 HLA-typed donors.

The cohort was made up of 500 to 800 healthy bone marrow donors. All cohort members were sampled while nominally healthy, although unrecorded immune exposures were likely present. The donor tested CMV seronegative, placing the donor among the 352 seronegative members of the cohort. Each donor provided a peripheral blood sample, and peripheral blood mononuclear cells were used for TCR beta sequencing. The Qiagen DNeasy Blood Extraction Kit was used to extract genomic DNA from the blood cell samples. From its cysteine to its phenylalanine, the CDR3 spans 14 amino acids. Only CDR3 DNA is held: 42 bases, read in frame from base 1. CDR1 and CDR2, looked up from the germline V gene (reference sequence), are LNHDA and SQIVND. At the junction V is shortened by 7 bases and J by 5 bases; bases outside the gene matches: 10. Overall results and qualifications from the work: For the cohort, immune exposure information was limited to CMV serostatus. While some public TCRs were present in many individuals, most TCR sequences turned up only very rarely across donors. It was suggested by the authors that the approach could potentially be generalized to other disease states and immunological phenotypes. The study listed 150 to 200 TCR beta chains as associated with cytomegalovirus. The presence/absence analyses assumed that sequencing depth was roughly uniform across donors, and that assumption may not be true. The classifier was reported to diagnose cytomegalovirus status with high specificity and sensitivity in both the original and validation cohorts. A later analysis found that TCR association rates varied across HLA loci, with DRB1 alleles showing the most associated TCRs and HLA-C alleles the fewest. In a later genetic analysis, fewer N-insertions in productive TCRs were reported among donors in an Asian-associated ancestry cluster than the roughly 700-donor mean. Because some donors lacked HLA typing at each locus, the association tests relied only on the typed subset. A cluster of highly shared sequence variants was judged likely to be a technical artifact of the sequencing pipeline. V-gene and J-gene trimming of TCR beta chains was associated with a missense DCLRE1C variant in a later genetic analysis, and the association was replicated in an independent cohort. Roughly 15 rarely observed V segments, including chromosome 9 orphons, were excluded from the earlier analysis of some 590 of the donors because counts were too low. Only TCR beta chains were sequenced in this cohort, and the absence of alpha or paired-chain data limited detectable features. Strong co-occurrence of HLA alleles, especially DR and DQ, made assigning TCR associations to individual alleles difficult. Because the 87-base-pair reads could not distinguish some IMGT-functional V segments, including TRBV6-2 and TRBV6-3, those segments were excluded. Most CMV-associated TCR beta chains appeared to be HLA-restricted in a later analysis, and the HLA associations seemed to be driven largely by CMV exposure. Broadly in line with IMGT annotations, most TCR beta V segments showed up in productive rearrangements about 90% or about 30% of the time in an earlier analysis of around 600 of the donors. In vitro tests confirmed that a few of the cytomegalovirus-associated TCR beta chains recognize cytomegalovirus antigens. According to a later analysis, parvovirus B19, influenza, CMV and Epstein-Barr virus appeared linked to several top co-occurrence clusters. Linkage disequilibrium might explain the correlated functional status among segregating V segments, but an unknown experimental factor could not be ruled out. A later analysis associated 15,000 to 20,000 TCR beta sequences with specific HLA alleles at a false discovery rate of 0.05. In a later analysis, HLA-associated TCR beta chains were found to be more clonally expanded and to have lower generation probabilities than equally common non-associated chains. A further reported finding was that TCR beta sequences accurately predicted the HLA-A and HLA-B alleles for most subjects in the first cohort.

Specimen: PBMCs. The receptor chain draws on TRBV19 and TRBJ2-5; 7 middle bases align to TRBD2. This TCR derives from a boy younger than 10 in good health and CMV-seronegative. The CDR3 loop reads CASNGGRVAETQYF. The nucleotide sequence is TGTGCCAGTAACGGCGGGAGAGTCGCGGAGACCCAGTACTTC.